This entry is about one T cell receptor beta chain. The data are from a study of blood T cell repertoires in COVID-19. Study information: PBMCs, B-cell-depleted T cells, or T cells were the source of the cDNA or gDNA that made up the material.

Authors' data handling: Estimated nucleated cell counts came from reference gene primer amplification. Some clones are missing from TCRdb's copy, which holds only in-frame ones; the method was immunoSEQ multiplex PCR. From that table come the V and J calls and clone size; the DNA was used to work out D and trimming. The sample contains over 50,000 clones, 85% of which appear only once. The CDR3 is made up of 14 amino acids. V lost 0 bases to trimming and J lost 3 bases, with 8 bases between them. Germline CDR1 LGHDT, CDR2 YNNKEL (reference sequence). This chain links TRBV3-1 (or the pseudogene TRBV3-2) with TRBJ1-1; D might be TRBD1 (6 bases). Sequencing was carried out using peripheral blood. This clonotype originated in an older man with acute or convalescent COVID-19. The CDR3 region is CASSQEGGDTEAFF. The CDR3 DNA sequence: TGTGCCAGCAGCCAAGAAGGGGGGGACACTGAAGCTTTCTTT.